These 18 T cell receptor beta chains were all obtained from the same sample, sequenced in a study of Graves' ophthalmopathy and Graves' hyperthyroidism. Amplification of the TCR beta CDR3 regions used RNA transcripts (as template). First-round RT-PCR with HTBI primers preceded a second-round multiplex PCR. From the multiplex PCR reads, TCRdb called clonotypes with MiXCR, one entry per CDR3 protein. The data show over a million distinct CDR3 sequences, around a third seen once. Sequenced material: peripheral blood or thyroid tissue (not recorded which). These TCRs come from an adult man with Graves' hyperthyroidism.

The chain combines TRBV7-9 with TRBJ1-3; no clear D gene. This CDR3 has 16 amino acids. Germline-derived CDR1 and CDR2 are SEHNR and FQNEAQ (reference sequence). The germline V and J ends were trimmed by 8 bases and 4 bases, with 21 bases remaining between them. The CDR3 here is CASQTLVSGYGNTIYF. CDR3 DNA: TGTGCCAGCCAGACGTTGGTCTCGGGGTACGGAAACACCATATATTTT.

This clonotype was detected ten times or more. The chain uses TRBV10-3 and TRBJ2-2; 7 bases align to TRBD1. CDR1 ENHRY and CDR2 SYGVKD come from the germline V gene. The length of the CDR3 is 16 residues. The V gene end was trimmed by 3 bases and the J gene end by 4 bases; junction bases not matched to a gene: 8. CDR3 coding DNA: TGTGCCATCAGTGATCTGGACAGGATGGGCACCGGGGAGCTGTTTTTT. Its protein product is CAISDLDRMGTGELFF.

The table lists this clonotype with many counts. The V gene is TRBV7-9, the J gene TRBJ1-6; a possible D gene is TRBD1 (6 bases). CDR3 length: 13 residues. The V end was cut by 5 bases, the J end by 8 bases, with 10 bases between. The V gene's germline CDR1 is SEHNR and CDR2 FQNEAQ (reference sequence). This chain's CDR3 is CASSPRQDSPLHF. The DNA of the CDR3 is TGTGCCAGCAGCCCGCGACAGGATTCACCCCTCCACTTT.

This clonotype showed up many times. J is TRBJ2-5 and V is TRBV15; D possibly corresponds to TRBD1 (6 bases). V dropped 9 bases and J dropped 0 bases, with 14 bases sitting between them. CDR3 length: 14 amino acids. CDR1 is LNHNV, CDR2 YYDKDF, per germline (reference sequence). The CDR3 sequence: CATRTANNQETQYF. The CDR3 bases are TGTGCCACGAGGACAGCGAATAACCAAGAGACCCAGTACTTC.

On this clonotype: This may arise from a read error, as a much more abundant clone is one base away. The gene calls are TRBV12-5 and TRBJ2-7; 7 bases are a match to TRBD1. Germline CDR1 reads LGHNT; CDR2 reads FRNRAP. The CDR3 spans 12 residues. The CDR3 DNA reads TGTGCTAGTGGCAGGGACAGCTACGAGCATTACTTC. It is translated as CASGRDSYEHYF.

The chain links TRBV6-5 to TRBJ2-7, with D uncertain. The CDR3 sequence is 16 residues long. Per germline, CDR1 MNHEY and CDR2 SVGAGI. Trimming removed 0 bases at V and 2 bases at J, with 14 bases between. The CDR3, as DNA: TGTGCCAGCAGTTACTCCCGATCTAGGGTGACCTACGAGCAGTACTTC. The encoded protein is CASSYSRSRVTYEQYF.

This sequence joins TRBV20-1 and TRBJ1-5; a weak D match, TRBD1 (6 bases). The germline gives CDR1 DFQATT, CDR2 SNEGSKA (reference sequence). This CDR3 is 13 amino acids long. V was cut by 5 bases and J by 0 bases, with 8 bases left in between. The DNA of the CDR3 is TGCAGTGCTGGGGACACTAGCAATCAGCCCCAGCATTTT. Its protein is CSAGDTSNQPQHF.

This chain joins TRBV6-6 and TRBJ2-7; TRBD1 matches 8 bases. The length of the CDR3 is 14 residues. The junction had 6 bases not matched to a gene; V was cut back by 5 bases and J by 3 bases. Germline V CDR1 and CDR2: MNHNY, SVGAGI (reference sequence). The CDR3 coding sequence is TGTGCCAGCAGTACCGGACAGGGCCACTACGAGCAGTACTTC. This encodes CASSTGQGHYEQYF.

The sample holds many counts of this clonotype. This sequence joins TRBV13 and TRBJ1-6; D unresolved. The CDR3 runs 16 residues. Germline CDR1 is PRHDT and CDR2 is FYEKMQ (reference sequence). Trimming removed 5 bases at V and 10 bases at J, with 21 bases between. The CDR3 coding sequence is TGTGCCAGCAGCGTTCCCGGGCCCTCAGGAGAATCACCCCTCCACTTT. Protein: CASSVPGPSGESPLHF.

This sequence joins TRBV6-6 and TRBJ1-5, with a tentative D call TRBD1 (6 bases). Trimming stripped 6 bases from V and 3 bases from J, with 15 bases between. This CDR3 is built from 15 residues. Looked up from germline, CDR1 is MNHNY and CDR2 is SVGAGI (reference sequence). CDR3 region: CASRESQGHNQPQHF. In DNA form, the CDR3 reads TGTGCCAGCAGAGAGAGTCAGGGGCACAATCAGCCCCAGCATTTT.

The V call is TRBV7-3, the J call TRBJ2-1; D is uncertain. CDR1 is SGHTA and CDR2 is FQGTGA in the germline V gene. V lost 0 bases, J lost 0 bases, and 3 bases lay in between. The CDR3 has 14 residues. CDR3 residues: CASSLTSSYNEQFF. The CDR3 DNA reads TGTGCCAGCAGCTTAACTAGCTCCTACAATGAGCAGTTCTTC.

The CDR3 DNA is TGTGCCAGTAGACCGGGACAGGGGGATTATAATTCACCCCTCCACTTT. Residues: CASRPGQGDYNSPLHF. The gene calls are TRBV19 and TRBJ1-6, with 11 nucleotides matching TRBD1. The V gene end was trimmed by 6 bases and the J gene end by 4 bases; junction bases not matched to a gene: 5. Germline lookup yields CDR1 LNHDA and CDR2 SQIVND (reference sequence). This CDR3 is 16 amino acids long.

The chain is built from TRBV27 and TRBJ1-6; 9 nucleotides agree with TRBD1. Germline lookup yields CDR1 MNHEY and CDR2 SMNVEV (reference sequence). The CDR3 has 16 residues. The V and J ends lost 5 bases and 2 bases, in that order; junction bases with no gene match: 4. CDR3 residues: CASSVHRGPYNSPLHF. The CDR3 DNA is TGTGCCAGCAGTGTCCACAGGGGGCCCTATAATTCACCCCTCCACTTT.

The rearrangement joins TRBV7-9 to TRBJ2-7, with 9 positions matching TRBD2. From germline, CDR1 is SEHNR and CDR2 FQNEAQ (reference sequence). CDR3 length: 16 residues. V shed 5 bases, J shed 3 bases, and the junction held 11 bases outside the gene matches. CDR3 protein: CASSPQASGIFYEQYF. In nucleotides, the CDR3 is TGTGCCAGCAGCCCCCAGGCTAGCGGGATATTCTACGAGCAGTACTTC.

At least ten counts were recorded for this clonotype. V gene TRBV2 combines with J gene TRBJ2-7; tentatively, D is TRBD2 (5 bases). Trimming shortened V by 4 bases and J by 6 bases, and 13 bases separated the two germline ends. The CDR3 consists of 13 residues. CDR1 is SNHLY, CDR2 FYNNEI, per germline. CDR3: CASSVGEYSEQYF. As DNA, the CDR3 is TGTGCCAGCAGTGTTGGGGAGTATTCCGAGCAGTACTTC.

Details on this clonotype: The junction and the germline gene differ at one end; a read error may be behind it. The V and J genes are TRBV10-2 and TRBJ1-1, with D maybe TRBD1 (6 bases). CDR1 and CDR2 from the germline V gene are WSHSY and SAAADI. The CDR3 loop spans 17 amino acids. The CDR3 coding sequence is TGTGCCAGCTCACGACAACCTGTACAGGGAATGAACACTGAAGCTTTCTTT. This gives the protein CASSRQPVQGMNTEAFF.

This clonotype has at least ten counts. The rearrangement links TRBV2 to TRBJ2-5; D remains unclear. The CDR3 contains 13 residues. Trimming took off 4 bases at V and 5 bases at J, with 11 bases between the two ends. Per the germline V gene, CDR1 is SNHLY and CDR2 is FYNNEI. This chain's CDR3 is CASSVRIQETQYF. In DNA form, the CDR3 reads TGTGCCAGCAGTGTCCGGATCCAGGAGACCCAGTACTTC.

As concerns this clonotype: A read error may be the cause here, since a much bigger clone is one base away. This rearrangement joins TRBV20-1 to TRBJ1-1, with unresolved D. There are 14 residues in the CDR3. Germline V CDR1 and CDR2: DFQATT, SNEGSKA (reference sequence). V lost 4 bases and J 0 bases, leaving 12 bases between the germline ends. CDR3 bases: TGCAGTGCTATAGATCCGGGATTGAACACTGAAGCTTTCTTT. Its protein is CSAIDPGLNTEAFF.